These 15 T cell receptor beta chains share one sample of origin, sequenced in a study of T cells in severe cutaneous drug reactions. The donors had carbamazepine-induced Stevens-Johnson syndrome or toxic epidermal necrolysis. TCR subtype-specific primers in iRepertoire multiplex PCR prepared libraries for bulk and single-cell sequencing. TCRdb reprocessed the multiplex PCR reads and reports one entry per CDR3 protein, with no DNA. Found here are under 1,500 distinct CDR3 sequences; the top ten clones hold 15% to 20%. Sequences were obtained from cells from a skin blister. Receptors were obtained from a human donor with Stevens-Johnson syndrome, a severe cutaneous drug reaction.

The chain couples TRBV14 to TRBJ2-1; TCRdb proposes TRBD1, but this gene call is untestable without DNA. The CDR3 loop spans 16 amino acids. CDR1 is SGHDN and CDR2 is FVKESK in the germline V gene. Here the CDR3 reads CASSPPGQGTDNEQFF.

This clonotype counts as medium-sized (0.01 to 0.1%) by frequency. The gene calls are TRBV20-1 and TRBJ2-1; the TCRdb D gene call, TRBD2, has no DNA to confirm it. CDR1 is DFQATT, CDR2 SNEGSKA, per germline (reference sequence). CDR3 length: 17 amino acids. This CDR3 is CSATHFGPSTLQETQFF.

Frequency places this clonotype as large. The chain recombines TRBV12-3 or TRBV12-4 with TRBJ1-2. The CDR3 runs to 12 residues. CDR3 amino acids: CASSRTRVGYTF.

The chain combines TRBV18 with TRBJ2-6; without DNA, the TCRdb call of TRBD2 cannot be checked. The CDR3 contains 18 residues. Germline V gene sequence: CDR1 KGHSH, CDR2 LQKENI. CDR3 residues: CASSPPAGRSSGANVLTF.

This chain joins TRBV27 and TRBJ2-1; as DNA is missing, the TRBD1 call by TCRdb cannot be tested. The germline CDR1 and CDR2 sequences are MNHEY and SMNVEV (reference sequence). This CDR3 contains 17 residues. Here the CDR3 reads CASHSLGGALSYNEQFF.

Measured by frequency, this clonotype is medium-sized (0.01 to 0.1%). V usage is TRBV29-1 and J usage is TRBJ2-3; the TRBD1 assignment by TCRdb is unverifiable without DNA. Germline CDR1 SQVTM, CDR2 ANQGSEA. CDR3 length equals 13 residues. CDR3 region: CSCGGRTTDTQYF.

This clonotype is classed as medium-sized by frequency. This rearrangement joins TRBV11-2 to TRBJ1-1; there is no DNA to check the TCRdb D call of TRBD1. This CDR3 is built from 16 residues. Looked up from germline, CDR1 is SGHAT and CDR2 is FQNNGV. CDR3 region: CASSLDRGALNTEAFF.

The chain couples TRBV6-1 to TRBJ1-3; absent DNA, TCRdb's TRBD1 call cannot be checked. The CDR3 totals 15 residues. Germline V gives CDR1 MNHNS, CDR2 SASEGT. This CDR3 reads CASSESTASGNTIYF.

This clonotype is called medium-sized based on its frequency. The chain couples TRBV5-1 to TRBJ2-1; TCRdb indicates TRBD1, and absent DNA this call remains unverified. The germline gives CDR1 SGHRS, CDR2 YFSETQ. The CDR3 consists of 12 residues. The chain's CDR3 is CASREQGETQFF.

This clonotype registers medium-sized by frequency. The chain employs TRBV6-6 and TRBJ2-1; checking the TCRdb D call of TRBD1 is not possible without DNA. Per germline, CDR1 MNHNY and CDR2 SVGAGI (reference sequence). The CDR3 covers 12 residues. CDR3 protein: CASSGAVNEQFF.

This clonotype ranks as medium-sized in terms of frequency. V is TRBV7-9 and J is TRBJ2-3; the TCRdb D gene call, TRBD2, has no DNA to confirm it. Germline assignment: CDR1 SEHNR and CDR2 FQNEAQ (reference sequence). The CDR3 length is 13 residues. CDR3 residues: CASSPRASGSLYF. The whole variable domain, remainder taken from reference TRBV7-9 and TRBJ2-3, is DTGVSQNPRHKITKRGQNVTFRCDPISEHNRLYWYRQTLGQGPEFLTYFQNEAQLEKSRLLSDRFSAERPKGSFSTLEIQRTEQGDSAMYLCASSPRASGSLYFGPGTRLTVL.

According to its frequency, this clonotype is medium-sized (0.01 to 0.1%). The chain employs TRBV20-1 and TRBJ2-1; the TCRdb call, TRBD1, lacks DNA for checking. Germline V gene data show CDR1 as DFQATT and CDR2 as SNEGSKA (reference sequence). The CDR3 consists of 14 residues. The CDR3 loop reads CSAHRGQTLETQFF.

Considering frequency, this clonotype is large. The V gene is TRBV15, the J gene TRBJ1-5. CDR1 LNHNV and CDR2 YYDKDF come from the germline V gene (reference sequence). The CDR3 contains 14 residues. This CDR3 is CATSTKGPSQPQHF.

Measured by frequency, this clonotype is large. The genes are TRBV10-3 and TRBJ2-5; without DNA, the TCRdb call of TRBD2 cannot be checked. Germline V gene sequence: CDR1 ENHRY, CDR2 SYGVKD. The CDR3 contains 14 residues. The CDR3 loop is CAISSTSNGETQYF.

V gene TRBV6-1 combines with J gene TRBJ2-7. CDR1 and CDR2 from the germline V gene are MNHNS and SASEGT. The CDR3 contains 14 residues. CDR3: CASSVAGISYEQYF.